This entry lists 11 T cell receptor beta chains sequenced from one sample in a study of T cell responses to AZD1222 COVID-19 vaccine. Generated by immunoSEQ multiplex PCR, the TCRdb table keeps only in-frame clones and is missing some. The sample consists of some 84,000 clones, 80% to 90% of them appearing once. The sequencing here drew on peripheral blood, taken 28 days after the second AZD1222 dose. Receptors originate from an adult who received the AZD1222 COVID-19 vaccine.

This chain uses TRBV28 with TRBJ2-7, with 7 bases that match TRBD1. The J segment lost 2 bases and the V segment lost 8 bases, leaving 12 bases of the junction unmatched. This CDR3 comprises 15 residues. CDR1 and CDR2 (germline): MDHEN, SYDVKM. CDR3 nucleotide sequence: TGTGCCAGCTACGCCGAGACAGGGATCCCCTACGAGCAGTACTTC. It codes for CASYAETGIPYEQYF.

V gene TRBV5-5 combines with J gene TRBJ2-7, with TRBD1 matching 10 bases. Germline V gene data show CDR1 as SGHKS and CDR2 as YYEKEE (reference sequence). V was pared by 5 bases and J by 0 bases, with 14 bases of the junction left unmatched. The CDR3 totals 18 residues. CDR3 nucleotide sequence: TGTGCCAGCAGTTGGGGAGGGACCGACAGGGGGCACTCCTACGAGCAGTACTTC. Its protein is CASSWGGTDRGHSYEQYF. Full variable domain (rest looked up from reference TRBV5-5 and TRBJ2-7): DAGVTQSPTHLIKTRGQQVTLRCSPISGHKSVSWYQQVLGQGPQFIFQYYEKEERGRGNFPDRFSARQFPNYSSELNVNALLLGDSALYLCASSWGGTDRGHSYEQYFGPGTRLTVT.

The V call is TRBV29-1, the J call TRBJ2-1; 12 nucleotides line up with TRBD2. CDR1 and CDR2 from the germline V gene are SQVTM and ANQGSEA. V shed 3 bases, J shed 14 bases, and the junction held 8 bases outside the gene matches. CDR3 length: 13 amino acids. CDR3 loop: CSVEWLAGGEEFF. Written as DNA, the CDR3 is TGCAGCGTTGAGTGGCTAGCGGGAGGGGAAGAGTTCTTC.

The rearrangement uses TRBV19 and TRBJ2-1; no reliable D call. In germline, CDR1 is LNHDA, CDR2 SQIVND (reference sequence). Trimming stripped 9 bases from V and 8 bases from J, with 8 bases between. CDR3 length: 10 residues. CDR3: CASKGDEQFF. The CDR3 DNA reads TGTGCCAGCAAGGGCGATGAGCAGTTCTTC.

This clone turned up a few times. This sequence joins TRBV30 and TRBJ1-5; D is unresolved. V lost 3 bases and J 11 bases, leaving 14 bases between the germline ends. The germline V gene has CDR1 GTSNPN and CDR2 SVGIG (reference sequence). The length of the CDR3 is 12 residues. In DNA, the CDR3 is TGTGCCTGGAGCCCGCCACGGCGGGCCCAGCATTTT. This translates into CAWSPPRRAQHF.

The V call is TRBV9, the J call TRBJ1-1; D is uncertain. The length of the CDR3 is 15 residues. The germline V and J ends were trimmed by 3 bases and 0 bases, with 12 bases remaining between them. Germline V gene lookup returns CDR1 SGDLS and CDR2 YYNGEE. The chain's CDR3 is CASSAGLRMNTEAFF. CDR3 nucleotide sequence: TGTGCCAGCAGCGCAGGTCTTCGGATGAACACTGAAGCTTTCTTT.

The rearrangement uses TRBV12-3 or TRBV12-4 and TRBJ1-1, with 8 bases that match TRBD1. J lost 0 bases, V lost 9 bases, and 3 bases had no gene match. The CDR3 has 13 residues. The chain's CDR3 is CASQGQVNTEAFF. CDR3 nucleotides: TGTGCCAGTCAGGGACAGGTGAACACTGAAGCTTTCTTT.

This chain uses TRBV19 with TRBJ2-5, with D possibly TRBD1 on 5 matching bases. Germline V gene data show CDR1 as LNHDA and CDR2 as SQIVND (reference sequence). V shed 3 bases and J shed 5 bases, with 10 bases lying between them. This CDR3 comprises 13 residues. The CDR3 DNA reads as TGTGCCAGTAGTATCGCCAGGGCGGAGACCCAGTACTTC. The encoded protein is CASSIARAETQYF.

CDR3 DNA sequence: TGTGCCAGCAGCAATGCCGCCGGGGCGAGCAATCAGCCCCAGCATTTT. It is translated as CASSNAAGASNQPQHF. The gene calls are TRBV7-9 and TRBJ1-5; maybe TRBD1 (5 bases). Per the germline V gene, CDR1 is SEHNR and CDR2 is FQNEAQ (reference sequence). The V gene lost 5 bases and the J gene lost 1 base, with 15 bases spanning the gap. This CDR3 has 16 amino acids.

The V gene is TRBV30, the J gene TRBJ1-5, with a weak D call TRBD1 (5 bases). V was cut by 3 bases and J by 9 bases, with 9 bases left in between. The germline CDR1 and CDR2 sequences are GTSNPN and SVGIG (reference sequence). The CDR3 sequence is 11 residues long. CDR3: CAWRGLGPQHF. The CDR3 region has the DNA TGTGCCTGGAGGGGGCTAGGGCCCCAGCATTTT.

In DNA form, the CDR3 reads TGTGCCAGCAGTCCGAGTGAGGTCAATGAGCAGTTCTTC. Protein: CASSPSEVNEQFF. The V gene is TRBV12-3 or TRBV12-4, the J gene TRBJ2-1, with D unresolved. V was shortened by 5 bases and J by 6 bases, with 11 bases between the two germline ends. This CDR3 has 13 residues.